This is a list of T cell receptor beta chains from one sample in a study of identifying expanded T cells in peripheral blood. Clones were sequenced by immunoSEQ multiplex PCR, and TCRdb holds only the in-frame ones, with some missing. The top ten hold approximately 19% of the sample, which has tens of thousands of clones, about four fifths seen once. Source material: blood. The receptors shown here come from a person aged 18 to 70 in good health. CDR3s include the opening cysteine and the closing phenylalanine or tryptophan. The D gene is left open where the match is weak. Clone size is given for some rows only: seen once, a few or many times, or a class if the clone is expanded.

clone_size	v_call	j_call	d_call	cdr3_aa	cdr3_nt
-	TRBV5-1	TRBJ2-4	-	CASSLGAPGRNIQYF	TGCGCCAGCAGCTTGGGGGCCCCGGGGAGGAACATTCAGTACTTC
-	TRBV6-5	TRBJ2-7	-	CASSQGRSYEQYF	TGTGCCAGCAGTCAGGGGAGAAGCTACGAGCAGTACTTC
-	TRBV19	TRBJ2-2	-	CASSIGTGPGELFF	TGTGCCAGTAGTATAGGAACAGGGCCCGGGGAGCTGTTTTTT
-	TRBV29-1	TRBJ2-2	TRBD1	CSVAGQGTGELFF	TGCAGCGTTGCAGGACAGGGGACCGGGGAGCTGTTTTTT
-	TRBV21-1	TRBJ1-4	-	CASSKRREGFGEKLFF	TGTGCCAGCAGCAAAAGGCGGGAGGGTTTTGGGGAAAAACTGTTTTTT
-	TRBV4-1	TRBJ2-3	-	CASSQDPPGSRGDTQYF	TGCGCCAGCAGCCAAGATCCTCCAGGGTCGAGGGGAGATACGCAGTATTTT
-	TRBV4-3	TRBJ1-2	-	CASSQEGGLRAGGMRYTF	TGCGCCAGCAGCCAAGAGGGGGGATTAAGGGCGGGAGGGATGCGCTACACCTTC
-	TRBV10-3	TRBJ2-5	-	CAISEGQGMETQYF	TGTGCCATCAGTGAAGGGCAGGGGATGGAGACCCAGTACTTC
-	TRBV29-1	TRBJ1-1	-	CSVQGRTEAFF	TGCAGCGTTCAGGGGCGGACTGAAGCTTTCTTT
-	TRBV5-1	TRBJ2-1	-	CASESGERARNEQFF	TGCGCCTCCGAGTCGGGGGAGCGGGCGCGCAATGAGCAGTTCTTC
medium-sized	TRBV2	TRBJ1-1	-	CASNTGFPEAFF	TGTGCCAGCAACACAGGATTTCCTGAAGCTTTCTTT
-	TRBV6-1	TRBJ1-2	-	CASSEAAGGNGYTF	TGTGCCAGCAGTGAAGCTGCGGGGGGGAATGGCTACACCTTC
-	TRBV19	TRBJ2-5	TRBD1	CASSIRGTGFQETQYF	TGTGCCAGTAGTATTAGAGGGACAGGATTCCAAGAGACCCAGTACTTC
-	TRBV11-2	TRBJ1-2	-	CASSLAGQNYGYTF	TGTGCCAGCAGCTTAGCAGGACAGAACTATGGCTACACCTTC